The sample holds many counts of the clone carrying this TCR beta chain. Its cognate antigen is unknown. Peripheral blood, roughly 9.3 milliliters per donor, was collected. The length of the CDR3 is 13 residues. Germline trimming cut 3 bases from V and 3 bases from J; bases unmatched to any gene: 3. Germline V lookup: CDR1 DFQATT, CDR2 SNEGSKA (reference sequence). The entry originates in a study of blood T cells in healthy people across ages. Study results and caveats: While age rose, TCR beta diversity per million T cells dropped in a roughly linear way. The long-lived group displayed more naive CD4+ cells, plus higher diversity, than the aged donors did.

Primed by a sample-barcoded 5' primer and a J-beta primer mix, a second PCR proceeded for roughly 7 to 11 cycles. Tagging of each cDNA molecule was performed by a template-switch adaptor with 12 random nucleotides. MiXCR was run by TCRdb on the 5' RACE reads, yielding one entry per CDR3 protein. The data hold roughly 1,700,000 distinct CDR3 sequences, with approximately 28% observed a single time. The source material was blood. This sequence joins TRBV20-1 and TRBJ2-3, with 7 bases identical to TRBD2. The receptor was isolated from a woman in her 30s in good health. The CDR3 is CSASTGGTDTQYF. The DNA for the CDR3 is TGCAGTGCTAGCACGGGGGGAACAGATACGCAGTATTTT.